A single sample gave rise to the 24 T cell receptor beta chains below, sequenced in a study of blood T cell repertoires in COVID-19. Data came from immunoSEQ multiplex PCR; TCRdb stores just in-frame clones and leaves some out. The sample includes about 66,000 clones, around nine tenths seen only once; the top ten take roughly 3.5%. The sequencing input was peripheral blood. These receptor sequences come from a man between 65 and 85 years old with acute or convalescent COVID-19.

The chain couples TRBV5-1 to TRBJ1-6; D is possibly TRBD1 (6 bases). V shed 4 bases and J shed 10 bases, with 12 bases lying between them. There are 13 residues in the CDR3. Germline CDR1 SGHRS, CDR2 YFSETQ. The CDR3 nucleotides are TGCGCCAGCAGCCCAATGGGGGCCTCACCCCTCCACTTT. It translates to CASSPMGASPLHF.

V usage is TRBV7-2 and J usage is TRBJ2-5; 7 nucleotides match TRBD1. The CDR3 has 13 amino acids. Germline V gene lookup returns CDR1 SGHTA and CDR2 FQGNSA. Trimming cost V 5 bases and J 3 bases; bases outside gene matches: 3. The CDR3 nucleotides are TGTGCCAGCAGCCCAGGACAGGAAGAGACCCAGTACTTC. As protein: CASSPGQEETQYF. The variable domain in full, with the rest retrieved from reference TRBV7-2 and TRBJ2-5, is GAGVSQSPSNKVTEKGKDVELRCDPISGHTALYWYRQSLGQGLEFLIYFQGNSAPDKSGLPSDRFSAERTGGSVSTLTIQRTQQEDSAVYLCASSPGQEETQYFGPGTRLLVL.

V is TRBV25-1 and J is TRBJ1-5; D unresolved. CDR3 length: 14 amino acids. In germline, CDR1 is MGHDK, CDR2 SYGVNS. V lost 4 bases and J 3 bases, leaving 10 bases between the germline ends. The CDR3 protein is CASSGPAYNQPQHF. The CDR3 DNA reads as TGTGCCAGCAGTGGTCCTGCCTACAATCAGCCCCAGCATTTT.

The gene calls are TRBV9 and TRBJ1-1; tentative D call: TRBD1 (6 bases). V was shortened by 3 bases and J by 6 bases, with 21 bases between the two germline ends. Germline V lookup: CDR1 SGDLS, CDR2 YYNGEE. This CDR3 comprises 16 residues. The CDR3 reads CASSAGYTGKVAEAFF. The CDR3 nucleotides read TGTGCCAGCAGCGCGGGATACACAGGGAAGGTGGCTGAAGCTTTCTTT.

V is TRBV15 and J is TRBJ1-4, with TRBD1 matching over 9 bases. V shed 0 bases and J 6 bases; nucleotides not matched to a gene: 2. Germline V gene lookup returns CDR1 LNHNV and CDR2 YYDKDF (reference sequence). CDR3 length: 15 residues. The CDR3 here is CATSRETGGDEKLFF. In DNA, the CDR3 is TGTGCCACCAGCAGAGAGACAGGGGGGGATGAAAAACTGTTTTTT.

V usage is TRBV9 and J usage is TRBJ2-6, with TRBD1 matching over 11 bases. Germline V lookup: CDR1 SGDLS, CDR2 YYNGEE. This CDR3 spans 18 amino acids. The junction had 8 bases not matched to a gene; V was cut back by 2 bases and J by 4 bases. The CDR3 region has the DNA TGTGCCAGCAGCGTCGGACAGGGGGCGCTTCAGGGGGCCAACGTCCTGACTTTC. This gives the protein CASSVGQGALQGANVLTF.

The chain is built from TRBV7-8 and TRBJ2-5; D is possibly TRBD1 (6 bases). The CDR3 extends over 15 amino acids. CDR1 SGHVS and CDR2 FQNEAQ come from the germline V gene. Deletions cut 7 bases from V and 1 base from J, with 16 bases between. Written as DNA, the CDR3 is TGTGCCAGCACCCCAAGAAGGGGGTCCCAAGAGACCCAGTACTTC. It encodes CASTPRRGSQETQYF.

This clone has only one observation. The genes are TRBV11-3 and TRBJ2-7; possibly TRBD2 for D (5 bases). CDR3 length: 12 residues. Germline-derived CDR1 and CDR2 are SGHNT and YENEEA. Trimming removed 3 bases at V and 7 bases at J, with 10 bases between. CDR3 residues: CASSFRGKEQYF. CDR3 bases: TGTGCCAGCAGCTTTCGAGGGAAAGAGCAGTACTTC.

This sequence joins TRBV5-1 and TRBJ2-1; D is unclear. The V gene lost 4 bases and the J gene lost 7 bases, with 18 bases spanning the gap. The CDR3 has 15 residues. Germline V gene sequence: CDR1 SGHRS, CDR2 YFSETQ. The CDR3 region is CASSREIYTRNEQFF. DNA of the CDR3: TGCGCCAGCAGCCGTGAGATTTACACGCGGAATGAGCAGTTCTTC.

The CDR3 reads CASSLGDYTDTQYF. Here the CDR3 DNA reads TGCGCCAGCAGCTTAGGAGATTACACAGATACGCAGTATTTT. The V gene is TRBV5-1, the J gene TRBJ2-3; D remains ambiguous. V dropped 2 bases and J dropped 2 bases, with 9 bases sitting between them. Germline V gives CDR1 SGHRS, CDR2 YFSETQ. There are 14 residues in the CDR3.

The V call is TRBV18, the J call TRBJ2-7; a weak D match, TRBD1 (5 bases). Per germline, CDR1 KGHSH and CDR2 LQKENI. This CDR3 region has 14 residues. Trimming stripped 0 bases from V and 4 bases from J, with 10 bases between. CDR3 in DNA: TGTGCCAGCTCACCACCGGTTAACAGGTACGAGCAGTACTTC. This codes for CASSPPVNRYEQYF.

This clone was observed once. In DNA form, the CDR3 reads TGTGCCAGCAGCCGGGCCACTACCCTAGCGGGTATCGGCAAAAACATTCAGTACTTC. Encoded protein: CASSRATTLAGIGKNIQYF. The chain employs TRBV4-2 and TRBJ2-4, with 8 bases that match TRBD2. J was trimmed by 3 bases and V by 4 bases; bases with no gene match: 17. The CDR3 runs 19 residues. Germline V gene lookup returns CDR1 LGHNA and CDR2 YNFKEQ.

The J gene is TRBJ2-7, the V gene TRBV4-2, with 8 nucleotides matching TRBD1. V lost 3 bases and J lost 6; bases outside the gene matches: 4. Germline-derived CDR1 and CDR2 are LGHNA and YNFKEQ. The CDR3 extends over 13 amino acids. CDR3 residues: CASSQADRAEQYF. The CDR3 coding sequence is TGTGCCAGCAGCCAGGCGGACAGGGCCGAGCAGTACTTC.

The chain uses TRBV27 and TRBJ2-1; 11 bases are a match to TRBD2. The CDR3 contains 16 residues. The germline gives CDR1 MNHEY, CDR2 SMNVEV (reference sequence). V was clipped by 5 bases and J by 1 base; unmatched bases: 4. In nucleotides, the CDR3 is TGTGCCAGCAGTCTCGGGACTAGCGGTTCCTACAATGAGCAGTTCTTC. The encoded protein is CASSLGTSGSYNEQFF.

The chain links TRBV7-6 to TRBJ2-3; a possible D gene is TRBD2 (7 bases). Germline V CDR1 and CDR2: SGHVS, FNYEAQ. The ends were cut back, 8 bases at V and 0 bases at J, with 21 bases in the middle. CDR3 length: 17 residues. CDR3: CASRRGLDLLSTDTQYF. CDR3 DNA: TGTGCCAGCCGGCGGGGGCTGGACCTCCTTAGCACAGATACGCAGTATTTT.

The CDR3 here is CASSLDRGNSPLHF. DNA for the CDR3: TGTGCCAGCAGCTTAGACAGAGGGAATTCACCCCTCCACTTT. This sequence joins TRBV7-8 and TRBJ1-6; D call uncertain. Germline CDR1 SGHVS, CDR2 FQNEAQ. V lost 1 base and J lost 7, with 8 bases in between. This CDR3 region has 14 residues.

This chain joins TRBV15 and TRBJ2-3; 9 positions agree with TRBD1. CDR1 and CDR2 (germline): LNHNV, YYDKDF (reference sequence). The trim removed 5 bases at V and 6 bases at J, leaving 9 bases unmatched. CDR3 length: 15 residues. CDR3 coding DNA: TGTGCCACCAGCGGCCGGGACAGGGCTACTGATACGCAGTATTTT. Residues: CATSGRDRATDTQYF.

The gene calls are TRBV30 and TRBJ1-5; 7 bases fit TRBD1. Germline CDR1 GTSNPN, CDR2 SVGIG (reference sequence). This CDR3 has 17 amino acids. Trimming cost V 3 bases and J 3 bases; bases outside gene matches: 14. The CDR3 spells CAWSYRGNRVLNQPQHF. Written as DNA, the CDR3 is TGTGCCTGGAGCTACAGGGGAAACAGGGTGCTCAATCAGCCCCAGCATTTT. The variable domain in full, completed from reference TRBV30 and TRBJ1-5, reads SQTIHQWPATLVQPVGSPLSLECTVEGTSNPNLYWYRQAAGRGLQLLFYSVGIGQISSEVPQNLSASRPQDRQFILSSKKLLLSDSGFYLCAWSYRGNRVLNQPQHFGDGTRLSIL.

The J gene is TRBJ2-3, the V gene TRBV7-3, with 12 bases lining up with TRBD2. Germline lookup yields CDR1 SGHTA and CDR2 FQGTGA. The CDR3 has 14 residues. V shed 5 bases, J shed 7 bases, and the junction held 4 bases outside the gene matches. The CDR3 sequence: CASSPTSGGNTQYF. Here the CDR3 DNA reads TGTGCCAGCAGCCCGACTAGCGGGGGAAATACGCAGTATTTT.

The chain has TRBV6-1 and TRBJ2-7; TRBD2 matches at 10 bases. J lost 3 bases, V lost 6 bases, and 8 bases had no gene match. Germline-derived CDR1 and CDR2 are MNHNS and SASEGT. This CDR3 region has 15 residues. In DNA form, the CDR3 reads TGTGCCAGCAGATCCAGAACTAGCGGGGACTACGAGCAGTACTTC. It yields the protein CASRSRTSGDYEQYF.

This CDR3 is CASSDGGPYNEQFF. As DNA, the CDR3 is TGTGCCAGCAGTGACGGCGGGCCCTACAATGAGCAGTTCTTC. The V and J genes are TRBV6-4 and TRBJ2-1; D might be TRBD2 (5 bases). In germline, CDR1 is MRHNA, CDR2 SNTAGT. V was shortened by 2 bases and J by 2 bases, with 7 bases between the two germline ends. This CDR3 has 14 amino acids.

This clone was recorded a few times. The chain has TRBV18 and TRBJ2-7; possible D gene TRBD2, 5 bases. V lost 2 bases and J 0 bases, leaving 5 bases between the germline ends. The CDR3 has 13 residues. Per the germline V gene, CDR1 is KGHSH and CDR2 is LQKENI. For the CDR3, the DNA is TGTGCCAGCTCACCAGGGAGCTCCTACGAGCAGTACTTC. It codes for CASSPGSSYEQYF.

V and J are TRBV5-1 and TRBJ2-2, with 10 bases that match TRBD2. The germline V gene encodes CDR1 SGHRS and CDR2 YFSETQ. The CDR3 length is 16 residues. V trimming: 2 bases; J trimming: 4 bases; junction bases outside the gene matches: 5. The CDR3 DNA reads as TGCGCCAGCAGCTTACTCGAGCGGGGGGGCACCGGGGAGCTGTTTTTT. Its protein is CASSLLERGGTGELFF.

V and J are TRBV24-1 and TRBJ2-7; no clear D gene. Looked up from germline, CDR1 is KGHDR and CDR2 is SFDVKD. The CDR3 is 15 residues long. V gave up 4 bases and J gave up 9 bases, with 21 bases separating them. The CDR3 loop is CATSDPTESPILQYF. CDR3 DNA sequence: TGTGCCACCAGTGACCCAACGGAGTCCCCGATATTGCAGTACTTC.